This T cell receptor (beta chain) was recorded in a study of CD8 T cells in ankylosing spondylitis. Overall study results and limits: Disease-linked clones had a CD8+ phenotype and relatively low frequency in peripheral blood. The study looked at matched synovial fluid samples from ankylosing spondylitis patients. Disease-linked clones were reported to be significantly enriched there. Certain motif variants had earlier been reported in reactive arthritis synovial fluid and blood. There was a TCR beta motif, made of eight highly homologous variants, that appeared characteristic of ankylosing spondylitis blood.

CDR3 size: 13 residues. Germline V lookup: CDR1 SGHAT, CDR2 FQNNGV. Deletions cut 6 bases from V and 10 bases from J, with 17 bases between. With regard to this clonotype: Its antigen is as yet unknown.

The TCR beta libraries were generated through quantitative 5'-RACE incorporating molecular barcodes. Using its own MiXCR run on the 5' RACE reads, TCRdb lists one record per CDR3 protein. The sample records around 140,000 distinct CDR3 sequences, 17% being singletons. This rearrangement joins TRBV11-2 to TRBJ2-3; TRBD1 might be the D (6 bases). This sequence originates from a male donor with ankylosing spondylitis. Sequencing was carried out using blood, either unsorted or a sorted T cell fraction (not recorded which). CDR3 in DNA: TGTGCCAGCAGTCAGCACAGGGAACAGTCGCAGTATTTT. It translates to CASSQHREQSQYF.